These 23 T cell receptor beta chains originate from one sample sequenced in a study of neoadjuvant anti-PD-1 for oral cavity cancer. Documented time point: after neoadjuvant nivolumab, at surgical resection. Clones were sequenced by immunoSEQ multiplex PCR, and TCRdb holds only the in-frame ones, with some missing. The repertoire holds about 68,000 clones, with around 84% as singletons. Sequenced here: PBMCs, sampled after nivolumab (anti-PD-1) treatment. These receptors all come from a person aged 40-85 years with oral cavity squamous cell carcinoma.

V gene TRBV7-2 combines with J gene TRBJ2-3; D not certain. This CDR3 comprises 16 residues. Trimming removed 5 bases from V and 2 bases from J, with 17 bases in between. CDR1 and CDR2 (germline): SGHTA, FQGNSA. The CDR3 DNA is TGTGCCAGCAGCCTGCTTACAGTAAGGCCCACAGATACGCAGTATTTT. It encodes CASSLLTVRPTDTQYF.

The chain is built from TRBV7-6 and TRBJ1-3; no reliable D call. The V gene lost 3 bases and the J gene lost 1 base, with 13 bases spanning the gap. This CDR3 is built from 16 residues. Germline loops: CDR1 SGHVS, CDR2 FNYEAQ. The CDR3 sequence is CASSFGPGPSGNTIYF. The CDR3 coding sequence is TGTGCCAGCAGCTTCGGACCAGGACCTTCTGGAAACACCATATATTTT.

The chain combines TRBV7-9 with TRBJ2-3, with D possibly TRBD1 on 6 matching bases. Germline CDR1 SEHNR, CDR2 FQNEAQ (reference sequence). V was trimmed by 3 bases and J by 6 bases, leaving 13 bases between them. There are 14 residues in the CDR3. DNA of the CDR3: TGTGCCAGCAGCTTGGCAGGGGCCCAGGATACGCAGTATTTT. Protein sequence: CASSLAGAQDTQYF.

The V and J genes are TRBV6-1 and TRBJ1-3; D unresolved. Germline CDR1 MNHNS, CDR2 SASEGT. V was pared by 2 bases and J by 0 bases, with 5 bases between. This CDR3 spans 14 amino acids. CDR3 region: CASSEHLSGNTIYF. The CDR3 nucleotides are TGTGCCAGCAGTGAACACCTCTCTGGAAACACCATATATTTT.

V gene TRBV30 combines with J gene TRBJ2-1, with 14 bases fitting TRBD2. The CDR3 has 15 amino acids. The V gene's germline CDR1 is GTSNPN and CDR2 SVGIG (reference sequence). V shed 3 bases, J shed 9 bases, and the junction held 7 bases outside the gene matches. The CDR3: CAWRPLTSGRGEQFF. CDR3 DNA: TGTGCCTGGAGGCCTTTGACTAGCGGGAGGGGTGAGCAGTTCTTC.

V is TRBV7-2 and J is TRBJ1-2; TRBD1 aligns across 7 bases. Looked up from germline, CDR1 is SGHTA and CDR2 is FQGNSA. The CDR3 extends over 14 amino acids. With 5 bases clipped from V and 4 bases from J, the junction kept 7 bases outside the gene matches. CDR3 sequence reads: CASSAGQGVYGYTF. In DNA, the CDR3 is TGTGCCAGCAGCGCCGGTCAGGGGGTCTATGGCTACACCTTC.

This clone was counted between two and nine times. The chain employs TRBV30 and TRBJ1-2; D unclear. V dropped 0 bases and J dropped 8 bases, with 13 bases sitting between them. CDR1 is GTSNPN, CDR2 SVGIG, per germline (reference sequence). This CDR3 is built from 13 residues. CDR3 sequence reads: CAWSVGLGIGYTF. The CDR3 coding sequence is TGTGCCTGGAGTGTAGGTCTTGGGATCGGCTACACCTTC.

This clone was found a few times. This sequence joins TRBV11-3 and TRBJ2-7; 7 nucleotides agree with TRBD2. The V and J ends lost 0 bases and 6 bases, in that order; junction bases with no gene match: 11. CDR3 size: 16 residues. Germline CDR1 reads SGHNT; CDR2 reads YENEEA. CDR3 coding DNA: TGTGCCAGCAGCTTAGAACTGGGCGGGAGTGCGTCCGAGCAGTACTTC. This gives the protein CASSLELGGSASEQYF.

To note about this clone: This specimen includes other DNA sequences encoding the same CDR3. CDR3 in amino acids: CASTTSGQGYEQYF. Here the CDR3 DNA reads TGTGCCAGCACAACCTCGGGACAGGGATACGAGCAGTACTTC. V is TRBV6-6 and J is TRBJ2-7, with TRBD1 matching over 9 bases. Trimming at V came to 7 bases and at J to 4 bases, leaving 8 bases not matched to a gene. This CDR3 is 14 amino acids long. CDR1 and CDR2 from the germline V gene are MNHNY and SVGAGI (reference sequence).

This clone was found once. V usage is TRBV9 and J usage is TRBJ2-3; tentative D call: TRBD2 (6 bases). Per the germline V gene, CDR1 is SGDLS and CDR2 is YYNGEE. The V end lost 0 bases, the J end lost 4 bases, and 9 bases lay between the germline ends. The CDR3 is made up of 14 amino acids. CDR3 nucleotides: TGTGCCAGCAGCGTAGCGGGAGTTGCAGATACGCAGTATTTT. It translates to CASSVAGVADTQYF.

This chain connects TRBV2 to TRBJ1-1; perhaps TRBD1 as D (6 bases). The CDR3 has 15 residues. Between the trimmed V and J ends, which lost 0 bases and 0 bases, there was a span of 8 bases. The V gene's germline CDR1 is SNHLY and CDR2 FYNNEI. In DNA form, the CDR3 reads TGTGCCAGCAGTGAAGCAACAGGGATGAACACTGAAGCTTTCTTT. Encoded protein: CASSEATGMNTEAFF.

The rearrangement uses TRBV6-6 and TRBJ1-5; D is ambiguous. V was clipped by 2 bases and J by 1 base, with 12 bases between them. CDR3 length: 16 residues. Germline V CDR1 and CDR2: MNHNY, SVGAGI (reference sequence). CDR3 nucleotides: TGTGCCAGCAGTTACGAAGTCAGTTTAAGCAATCAGCCCCAGCATTTT. The encoded protein is CASSYEVSLSNQPQHF.

On this clone itself: This CDR3 is also generated by other DNA sequences in the sample. The chain has TRBV10-3 and TRBJ2-3; D unresolved. This CDR3 has 14 residues. The V end lost 1 base, the J end lost 0 bases, and 5 bases lay between the germline ends. Germline CDR1 reads ENHRY; CDR2 reads SYGVKD. The CDR3 sequence: CAISEFSSTDTQYF. In nucleotides, the CDR3 is TGTGCCATCAGTGAGTTTTCTAGCACAGATACGCAGTATTTT.

This rearrangement joins TRBV2 to TRBJ2-3; 14 bases align to TRBD2. The germline CDR1 and CDR2 sequences are SNHLY and FYNNEI. V trimming: 4 bases; J trimming: 6 bases; junction bases outside the gene matches: 15. The CDR3 is 19 amino acids. The CDR3, as DNA: TGTGCCAGCAGTGTGGGGCATCCTGGACTAGCGGGGGGCCAGGATACGCAGTATTTT. This gives the protein CASSVGHPGLAGGQDTQYF. Full variable domain (remainder filled in from reference TRBV2 and TRBJ2-3): EPEVTQTPSHQVTQMGQEVILRCVPISNHLYFYWYRQILGQKVEFLVSFYNNEISEKSEIFDDQFSVERPDGSNFTLKIRSTKLEDSAMYFCASSVGHPGLAGGQDTQYFGPGTRLTVL.

The chain couples TRBV19 to TRBJ1-1; D call uncertain. V lost 5 bases and J lost 11, with 15 bases in between. In germline, CDR1 is LNHDA, CDR2 SQIVND (reference sequence). This CDR3 has 12 amino acids. DNA of the CDR3: TGTGCCAGTAGTCCACCCTTGGGCAGTGCTTTCTTT. This gives the protein CASSPPLGSAFF.

Worth noting for this clone: At one end, the junction sequence differs from germline, possibly due to a read error. The rearrangement links TRBV7-7 to TRBJ2-2, with D possibly being TRBD2 (5 bases). Germline V lookup: CDR1 SSHAT, CDR2 FNYEAQ (reference sequence). CDR3 size: 15 residues. The DNA of the CDR3 is TGTGCTAGCAGCCCGGCCGGGATCTCTGGCGGGGAGCTGTTTTTT. It encodes CASSPAGISGGELFF.

CDR3 DNA: TGTGCCAGCAGCCCGACTAGCGGGAGGGCCCGATCCTACAATGAGCAGTTCTTC. Protein sequence: CASSPTSGRARSYNEQFF. V and J are TRBV9 and TRBJ2-1; 14 bases are shared with TRBD2. The CDR3 is 18 residues long. CDR1 is SGDLS and CDR2 is YYNGEE in the germline V gene. V lost 4 bases, J lost 1 base, and 7 bases stayed unmatched.

The CDR3 loop is CASSLGQGAWNEQFF. The CDR3 DNA reads TGTGCCAGCAGCTTGGGGCAGGGGGCATGGAATGAGCAGTTCTTC. The chain links TRBV5-4 to TRBJ2-1; 8 bases fit TRBD1. V gave up 0 bases and J gave up 7 bases; unmatched junction bases: 6. Germline V gene lookup returns CDR1 SGHNT and CDR2 YYREEE (reference sequence). The CDR3 runs to 15 residues. The variable domain in full, completed from reference TRBV5-4 and TRBJ2-1, reads ETGVTQSPTHLIKTRGQQVTLRCSSQSGHNTVSWYQQALGQGPQFIFQYYREEENGRGNFPPRFSGLQFPNYSSELNVNALELDDSALYLCASSLGQGAWNEQFFGPGTRLTVL.

The V call is TRBV9, the J call TRBJ2-5, with 11 bases matching TRBD2. Germline CDR1 and CDR2: SGDLS and YYNGEE. CDR3 length: 15 amino acids. V dropped 3 bases and J dropped 1; count of bases not matched to a gene: 2. The CDR3 DNA is TGTGCCAGCAGCGCACTAGCGGGGGCCCAAGAGACCCAGTACTTC. Translation gives CASSALAGAQETQYF.

The rearrangement uses TRBV5-1 and TRBJ2-5; TRBD2 agrees at 9 bases. This CDR3 has 14 residues. Trimming cost V 5 bases and J 2 bases; bases outside gene matches: 4. Germline assignment: CDR1 SGHRS and CDR2 YFSETQ. This CDR3 is CASRLLAGQETQYF. CDR3 sequence (DNA): TGCGCCAGCAGGCTTCTAGCGGGGCAAGAGACCCAGTACTTC.

The CDR3, as DNA: TGTGCCATCAGCAGCTACAATGAGCAGTTCTTC. It encodes CAISSYNEQFF. The V and J genes are TRBV10-3 and TRBJ2-1; D is uncertain. The CDR3 has 11 residues. CDR1 ENHRY and CDR2 SYGVKD come from the germline V gene. Between the trimmed V and J ends, which lost 6 bases and 3 bases, there was a span of 3 bases.

This rearrangement joins TRBV6-1 to TRBJ2-7, with D maybe TRBD1 (6 bases). Trimming removed 5 bases from V and 7 bases from J, with 12 bases in between. The CDR3 runs to 12 residues. Germline CDR1 MNHNS, CDR2 SASEGT. CDR3: CASSLQGGEQYF. Written as DNA, the CDR3 is TGTGCCAGCAGTCTACAGGGCGGAGAGCAGTACTTC.

This clone has more than one count but fewer than ten. J is TRBJ1-3 and V is TRBV6-6; no clear D gene. This CDR3 is built from 12 residues. Germline CDR1 and CDR2: MNHNY and SVGAGI (reference sequence). V lost 1 base and J lost 11, with 9 bases in between. CDR3 DNA sequence: TGTGCCAGCAGTTACTTAGAAGCTTCCATATATTTT. This gives the protein CASSYLEASIYF.